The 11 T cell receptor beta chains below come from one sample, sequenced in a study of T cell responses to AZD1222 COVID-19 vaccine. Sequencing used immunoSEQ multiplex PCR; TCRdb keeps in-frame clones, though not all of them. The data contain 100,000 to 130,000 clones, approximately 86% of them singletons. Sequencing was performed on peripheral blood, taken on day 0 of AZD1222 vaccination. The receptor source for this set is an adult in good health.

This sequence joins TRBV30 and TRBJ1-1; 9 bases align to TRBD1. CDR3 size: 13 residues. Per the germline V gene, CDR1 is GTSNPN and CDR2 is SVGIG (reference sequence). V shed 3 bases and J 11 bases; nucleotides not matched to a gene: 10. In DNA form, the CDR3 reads TGTGCCTGGAGGCTTACCGGGACAGGGAGGGCTTTCTTT. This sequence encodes CAWRLTGTGRAFF.

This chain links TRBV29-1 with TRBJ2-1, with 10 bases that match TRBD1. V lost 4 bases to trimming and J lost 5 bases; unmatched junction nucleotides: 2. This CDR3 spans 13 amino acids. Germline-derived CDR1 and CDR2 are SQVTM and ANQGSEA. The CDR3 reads CSVGDRGNNEQFF. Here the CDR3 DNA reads TGCAGCGTTGGGGACAGGGGTAACAATGAGCAGTTCTTC.

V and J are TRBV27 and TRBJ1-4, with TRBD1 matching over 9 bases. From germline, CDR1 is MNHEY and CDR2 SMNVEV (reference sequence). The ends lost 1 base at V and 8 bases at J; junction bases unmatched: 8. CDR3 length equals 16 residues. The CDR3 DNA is TGTGCCAGCAGTTTATGGTCCGGGACAGGGCAAGAAAAACTGTTTTTT. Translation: CASSLWSGTGQEKLFF.

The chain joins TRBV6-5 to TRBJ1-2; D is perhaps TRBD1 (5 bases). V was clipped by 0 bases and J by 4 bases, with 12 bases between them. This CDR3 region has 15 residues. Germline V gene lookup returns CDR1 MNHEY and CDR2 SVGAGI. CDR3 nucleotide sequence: TGTGCCAGCAGTTACTCGAAGCAGGGTAGCTATGGCTACACCTTC. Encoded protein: CASSYSKQGSYGYTF.

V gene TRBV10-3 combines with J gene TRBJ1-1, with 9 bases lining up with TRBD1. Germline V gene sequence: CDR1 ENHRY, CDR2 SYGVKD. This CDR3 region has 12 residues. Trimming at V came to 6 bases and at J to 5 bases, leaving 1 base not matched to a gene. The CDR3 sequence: CAIRDRGTEAFF. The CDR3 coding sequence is TGTGCCATCAGGGACAGGGGAACTGAAGCTTTCTTT.

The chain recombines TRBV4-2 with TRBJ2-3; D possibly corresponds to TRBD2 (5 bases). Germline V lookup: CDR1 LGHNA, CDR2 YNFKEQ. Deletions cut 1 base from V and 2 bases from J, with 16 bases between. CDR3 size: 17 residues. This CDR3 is CASSQGWGERFTDTQYF. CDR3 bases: TGTGCCAGCAGCCAAGGGTGGGGAGAGAGGTTCACAGATACGCAGTATTTT.

This chain's CDR3 is CASTRGNTGELFF. The CDR3 DNA sequence: TGTGCCAGCACCAGGGGGAACACCGGGGAGCTGTTTTTT. The chain is built from TRBV28 and TRBJ2-2, with a possible D match to TRBD1 (6 bases). Deletions cut 7 bases from V and 1 base from J, with 7 bases between. This CDR3 spans 13 amino acids. From germline, CDR1 is MDHEN and CDR2 SYDVKM.

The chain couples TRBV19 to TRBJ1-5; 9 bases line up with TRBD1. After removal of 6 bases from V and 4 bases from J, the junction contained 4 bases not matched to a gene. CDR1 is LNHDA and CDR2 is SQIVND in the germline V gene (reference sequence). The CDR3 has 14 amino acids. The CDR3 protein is CASRTGTGNQPQHF. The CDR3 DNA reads TGTGCCAGTAGAACAGGGACAGGGAATCAGCCCCAGCATTTT. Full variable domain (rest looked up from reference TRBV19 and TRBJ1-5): DGGITQSPKYLFRKEGQNVTLSCEQNLNHDAMYWYRQDPGQGLRLIYYSQIVNDFQKGDIAEGYSVSREKKESFPLTVTSAQKNPTAFYLCASRTGTGNQPQHFGDGTRLSIL.

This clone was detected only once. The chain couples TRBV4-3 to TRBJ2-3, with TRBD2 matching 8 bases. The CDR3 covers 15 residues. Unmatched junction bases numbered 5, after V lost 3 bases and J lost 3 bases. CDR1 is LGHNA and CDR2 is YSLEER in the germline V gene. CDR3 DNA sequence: TGCGCCAGCAGCCAGCAGCGGGAGTTTACAGATACGCAGTATTTT. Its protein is CASSQQREFTDTQYF.

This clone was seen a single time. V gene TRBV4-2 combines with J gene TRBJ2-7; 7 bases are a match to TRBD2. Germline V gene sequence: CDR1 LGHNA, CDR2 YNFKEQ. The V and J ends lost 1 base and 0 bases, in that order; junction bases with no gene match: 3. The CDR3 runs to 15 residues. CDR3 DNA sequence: TGTGCCAGCAGCCAAGGACTAGCAGCCTCCTACGAGCAGTACTTC. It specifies CASSQGLAASYEQYF.

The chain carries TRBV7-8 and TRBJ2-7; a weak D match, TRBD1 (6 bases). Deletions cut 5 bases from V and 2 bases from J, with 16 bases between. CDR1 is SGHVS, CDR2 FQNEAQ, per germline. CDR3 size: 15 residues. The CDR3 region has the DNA TGTGCCAGCAGCAGAGGGACACTTACTACCTACGAGCAGTACTTC. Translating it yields CASSRGTLTTYEQYF.